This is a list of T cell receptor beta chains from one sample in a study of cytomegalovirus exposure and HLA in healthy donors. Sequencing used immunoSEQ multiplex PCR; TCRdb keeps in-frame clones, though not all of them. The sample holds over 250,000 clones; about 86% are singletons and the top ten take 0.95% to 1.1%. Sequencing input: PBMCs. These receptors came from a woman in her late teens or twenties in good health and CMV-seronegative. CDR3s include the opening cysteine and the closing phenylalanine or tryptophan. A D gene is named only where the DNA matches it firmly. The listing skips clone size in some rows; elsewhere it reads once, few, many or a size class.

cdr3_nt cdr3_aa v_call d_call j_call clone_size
TGTGCCACCAGCAGAGATCCAGGGGCTACTAACTATGGCTACACCTTC CATSRDPGATNYGYTF TRBV15 - TRBJ1-2 -
TGTGCCAGCAGCTTAGGCCAGATCTACGAGCAGTACTTC CASSLGQIYEQYF TRBV7-9 - TRBJ2-7 -
TGTGCCAGCAGCCCTCAGGCAGTTTCCTACGAGCAGTACTTC CASSPQAVSYEQYF TRBV28 - TRBJ2-7 -
TGTGCCAGCAGCTCGTTTGGGGCCGATTACAATGAGCAGTTCTTC CASSSFGADYNEQFF TRBV7-3 - TRBJ2-1 -
TGTGCCAGCAGCATCCAGGATGGTACCTACACCTTC CASSIQDGTYTF TRBV5-5 - TRBJ1-2 few
TGTGCCATCAGTGAGGGGGACAGTTACACTGAAGCTTTCTTT CAISEGDSYTEAFF TRBV10-3 TRBD1 TRBJ1-1 -
TGTGCCAGCAGTTTTGCGGGAGGTAATGAGCAGTTCTTC CASSFAGGNEQFF TRBV6-5 TRBD2 TRBJ2-1 -
TGCGCCAGCAGCTTGGACAGGGTATCAGATGGCTACACCTTC CASSLDRVSDGYTF TRBV5-1 - TRBJ1-2 few
TGTGCCAGCAGCCCGGATACAGGGTTCGCCGGGGAGCTGTTTTTT CASSPDTGFAGELFF TRBV7-9 - TRBJ2-2 -
TGTGCCAGCAGTCCACAAGGACTAGCGGGGGGCCTCAAAGAGCAGTACTTC CASSPQGLAGGLKEQYF TRBV2 TRBD2 TRBJ2-7 -
TGTGCCAGTAGGCTGGACAGGCCTAATGAAAAACTGTTTTTT CASRLDRPNEKLFF TRBV19 TRBD1 TRBJ1-4 -
TGCGCCAGCAGCCCGAGGGGACTAGCGGGAGAGACCCAGTACTTC CASSPRGLAGETQYF TRBV5-1 TRBD2 TRBJ2-5 -
TGTGCCAGCAGCCCGCAGGCAACCGGGGAGCTGTTTTTT CASSPQATGELFF TRBV14 - TRBJ2-2 -
TGTGCCAGCAGCCCCCCGGGTCAGGGGACCGGGGAGCTGTTTTTT CASSPPGQGTGELFF TRBV7-6 - TRBJ2-2 -
TGTGCCAGCACTTACCCCTACGGGGGAGGGGACACTGAAGCTTTCTTT CASTYPYGGGDTEAFF TRBV6-6 - TRBJ1-1 once
TGTGCCATCGGGGACAGGGATAACACTGAAGCTTTCTTT CAIGDRDNTEAFF TRBV10-3 TRBD1 TRBJ1-1 few
TGTGCCAGTAGTATGGGAAGGGAGGTGTACAATGAGCAGTTCTTC CASSMGREVYNEQFF TRBV19 - TRBJ2-1 -
TGTGCCAGTACAGGGGGCCTGTCCTACGAGCAGTACTTC CASTGGLSYEQYF TRBV5-6 TRBD1 TRBJ2-7 -
TGTGCCAGCAGTTACTCATCCCCCCCTTACGGCTACGAGCAGTACTTC CASSYSSPPYGYEQYF TRBV6-5 - TRBJ2-7 -
TGTGCCAGCAGGAAGGGAGCAGAAAAACTGTTTTTT CASRKGAEKLFF TRBV6-5 - TRBJ1-4 -
TGTGCCAGCAGCCAAGATTCGGGGAAAAGGGCTTTCTTT CASSQDSGKRAFF TRBV4-2 - TRBJ1-1 -
TGCGCCAGCAGCACACGGACTAGCGGGAACCTTAGGTCCTACGAGCAGTACTTC CASSTRTSGNLRSYEQYF TRBV5-1 TRBD2 TRBJ2-7 -
TGTGCCAGCAGCGTTTCATCAGACTACTCCTACGAGCAGTACTTC CASSVSSDYSYEQYF TRBV9 - TRBJ2-7 -
TGCGCCAGCAGCCAAGATGGGGGGTCGTGGCAGGCCACTCAGCCCCAGCATTTT CASSQDGGSWQATQPQHF TRBV4-1 - TRBJ1-5 -
TGCGCCAGCAGCTTGGGACTAGCGGGAGGCCCTTACACAGATACGCAGTATTTT CASSLGLAGGPYTDTQYF TRBV5-1 TRBD2 TRBJ2-3 -
TGTGCCAGCCGCCTCGGGACAGGGGAAACTGAAGCTTTCTTT CASRLGTGETEAFF TRBV18 TRBD1 TRBJ1-1 -
TGTGCCAGCAGTTACCAACAGACCTACGAGCAGTACTTC CASSYQQTYEQYF TRBV6-5 - TRBJ2-7 -
TGTGCCAGCAGTGACAGGGCTTCTAACTATGGCTACACCTTC CASSDRASNYGYTF TRBV25-1 - TRBJ1-2 few
TGCGCCAGCAGCTTCTTCGACAACTCACCCCCGTACGAGCAGTACTTC CASSFFDNSPPYEQYF TRBV5-1 - TRBJ2-7 -
TGTGCCAGCTCCTTTGGAGGACAGAGTTATAGCAATCAGCCCCAGCATTTT CASSFGGQSYSNQPQHF TRBV5-6 - TRBJ1-5 -
TGTGCCAGCAGCTCCAGGACTAGCGGTTATTACAATGAGCAGTTCTTC CASSSRTSGYYNEQFF TRBV5-4 TRBD2 TRBJ2-1 -
TGTGCCAGCAGTTACACGAGCGATCCGGCATCCGAGCAGTACTTC CASSYTSDPASEQYF TRBV6-5 - TRBJ2-7 -
TGTGCCAGTAGTATAGTGCGAGGACTAGCGGGAGAAGAGGCAGAGACCCAGTACTTC CASSIVRGLAGEEAETQYF TRBV19 TRBD2 TRBJ2-5 -
TGTGCCAGCAGTGGTCCAGGGACTAGCGGCACAGATACGCAGTATTTT CASSGPGTSGTDTQYF TRBV6-6 TRBD2 TRBJ2-3 -
TGTGCCAGCAGCGTAAACGGGGATGAAGCTTTCTTT CASSVNGDEAFF TRBV9 - TRBJ1-1 -
TGTGCCAGCAGTGGACAGGGTAGAGGCAATCAGCCCCAGCATTTT CASSGQGRGNQPQHF TRBV6-1 TRBD1 TRBJ1-5 -
TGCGCCAGCAGCCAAGACCGAGGACAGGCCTACAATGAGCAGTTCTTC CASSQDRGQAYNEQFF TRBV4-3 TRBD1 TRBJ2-1 -
TGCGCCAGCAGCCAAGATCAGGTGCAGGATGAGCAGTTCTTC CASSQDQVQDEQFF TRBV4-1 - TRBJ2-1 -